These 18 T cell receptor beta chains came from one sample sequenced in a study of T cell responses to AZD1222 COVID-19 vaccine. TCRdb keeps only in-frame clones here, not all; method: immunoSEQ multiplex PCR. The sample lists roughly 91,000 clones; under 95% were seen once. Here the sequenced sample was peripheral blood, taken on day 0 of AZD1222 vaccination. The receptors come from an adult in good health.

The rearrangement uses TRBV7-9 and TRBJ1-2, with D tentatively TRBD1 (5 bases). CDR1 is SEHNR and CDR2 is FQNEAQ in the germline V gene (reference sequence). The CDR3 covers 15 residues. The V gene lost 0 bases and the J gene lost 3 bases, with 11 bases spanning the gap. This CDR3 is CASSLAGGGDYGYTF. As DNA, the CDR3 is TGTGCCAGCAGCTTAGCCGGAGGAGGGGACTATGGCTACACCTTC.

This rearrangement joins TRBV5-1 to TRBJ1-1; D unresolved. The V end lost 3 bases, the J end lost 0 bases, and 6 bases lay between the germline ends. The CDR3 has 13 amino acids. Germline V gives CDR1 SGHRS, CDR2 YFSETQ. The DNA of the CDR3 is TGCGCCAGCAGCTCCACCCTGAACACTGAAGCTTTCTTT. Residues: CASSSTLNTEAFF.

V gene TRBV20-1 combines with J gene TRBJ2-4, with D maybe TRBD2 (6 bases). V shed 3 bases and J shed 1 base, with 22 bases lying between them. Germline V lookup: CDR1 DFQATT, CDR2 SNEGSKA (reference sequence). The CDR3 spans 18 residues. The CDR3 coding sequence is TGCAGTGCTAGTTTCCCGCGGGGAAGTGAGCCGGCCAAAAACATTCAGTACTTC. Translation: CSASFPRGSEPAKNIQYF.

The V and J genes are TRBV5-5 and TRBJ2-7; no clear D. The germline V gene has CDR1 SGHKS and CDR2 YYEKEE (reference sequence). V dropped 4 bases and J dropped 2 bases, with 13 bases sitting between them. The CDR3 contains 14 residues. CDR3 loop: CASSAGKGTYEQYF. In DNA form, the CDR3 reads TGTGCCAGCAGCGCCGGTAAAGGAACCTACGAGCAGTACTTC.

This chain connects TRBV2 to TRBJ1-5; no clear D. V lost 5 bases and J 0 bases, leaving 11 bases between the germline ends. The germline CDR1 and CDR2 sequences are SNHLY and FYNNEI. CDR3 length: 15 amino acids. Written as DNA, the CDR3 is TGTGCCAGCAGTCGGATGACAAATAGCAATCAGCCCCAGCATTTT. Translating it yields CASSRMTNSNQPQHF. The full variable domain, with the rest looked up from reference TRBV2 and TRBJ1-5, is EPEVTQTPSHQVTQMGQEVILRCVPISNHLYFYWYRQILGQKVEFLVSFYNNEISEKSEIFDDQFSVERPDGSNFTLKIRSTKLEDSAMYFCASSRMTNSNQPQHFGDGTRLSIL.

The V and J genes are TRBV19 and TRBJ1-6; no reliable D call. Trimming stripped 4 bases from V and 7 bases from J, with 14 bases between. Per the germline V gene, CDR1 is LNHDA and CDR2 is SQIVND (reference sequence). The CDR3 is 15 residues long. This chain's CDR3 is CASSTGRYGNSPLHF. The CDR3 DNA is TGTGCCAGTAGTACTGGACGTTATGGCAATTCACCCCTCCACTTT.

DNA of the CDR3: TGTGCCAGCAGCGTAAGCCTCTCTGGGGCCAACGTCCTGACTTTC. This sequence encodes CASSVSLSGANVLTF. V is TRBV9 and J is TRBJ2-6; the D is unclear. Germline CDR1 is SGDLS and CDR2 is YYNGEE. The CDR3 runs to 15 residues. The ends were cut back, 1 base at V and 0 bases at J, with 5 bases in the middle.

The chain uses TRBV27 and TRBJ2-7; D may be TRBD1 (6 bases). Germline-derived CDR1 and CDR2 are MNHEY and SMNVEV (reference sequence). Deletions cut 5 bases from V and 3 bases from J, with 17 bases between. The CDR3 covers 15 residues. The CDR3 bases are TGTGCCAGCAGTCCCTACCGGGACATCGTCTACGAGCAGTACTTC. Its protein is CASSPYRDIVYEQYF.

This clone has more than one count but fewer than ten. This rearrangement joins TRBV24-1 to TRBJ2-5, with TRBD2 identical over 10 bases. V lost 7 bases to trimming and J lost 2 bases; unmatched junction nucleotides: 15. Germline V gene sequence: CDR1 KGHDR, CDR2 SFDVKD. The CDR3 loop spans 18 amino acids. The CDR3: CATSGTLGSSGGQETQYF. The CDR3 nucleotides read TGTGCCACCAGCGGCACGTTGGGGTCTAGCGGGGGACAAGAGACCCAGTACTTC.

This chain's CDR3 is CASSSVGGFTDTQYF. In nucleotides, the CDR3 is TGTGCCAGCAGTTCTGTCGGGGGGTTCACAGATACGCAGTATTTT. The V gene is TRBV6-5, the J gene TRBJ2-3; 7 nucleotides match TRBD2. With V trimmed by 4 bases and J by 2 bases, 6 bases remained unmatched. Germline CDR1 MNHEY, CDR2 SVGAGI. This CDR3 has 15 residues.

This chain links TRBV18 with TRBJ2-4; D call uncertain. The CDR3 contains 16 residues. Germline V gene sequence: CDR1 KGHSH, CDR2 LQKENI. V was trimmed by 3 bases and J by 2 bases, leaving 14 bases between them. This CDR3 is CASSPPLVGTKNIQYF. The CDR3 DNA is TGTGCCAGCTCACCCCCGTTGGTGGGGACCAAAAACATTCAGTACTTC.

The chain is built from TRBV5-5 and TRBJ1-5; possibly TRBD1 for D (5 bases). V dropped 4 bases and J dropped 5 bases, with 13 bases sitting between them. Per the germline V gene, CDR1 is SGHKS and CDR2 is YYEKEE (reference sequence). CDR3 length equals 14 residues. In DNA form, the CDR3 reads TGTGCCAGCAGCCAAGCAGGGAAGCATCAGCCCCAGCATTTT. It is translated as CASSQAGKHQPQHF.

The chain carries TRBV10-3 and TRBJ2-5; a possible D gene is TRBD1 (6 bases). Germline V lookup: CDR1 ENHRY, CDR2 SYGVKD. V lost 0 bases to trimming and J lost 4 bases, with 9 bases between them. This CDR3 has 14 amino acids. The CDR3 protein is CAISESGARETQYF. The CDR3 region has the DNA TGTGCCATCAGTGAGTCGGGGGCGAGAGAGACCCAGTACTTC.

This clone was seen just once. This sequence joins TRBV27 and TRBJ1-6; perhaps TRBD1 as D (5 bases). Germline-derived CDR1 and CDR2 are MNHEY and SMNVEV (reference sequence). V was cut by 4 bases and J by 6 bases, with 7 bases left in between. The CDR3 has 13 amino acids. The CDR3 loop reads CASSSGFNSPLHF. The DNA for the CDR3 is TGTGCCAGCAGTTCAGGGTTTAATTCACCCCTCCACTTT.

In its sample, this clone was seen once. This rearrangement joins TRBV18 to TRBJ2-5; D is undetermined. The CDR3 is 13 residues long. Germline CDR1 and CDR2: KGHSH and LQKENI. V lost 2 bases and J 3 bases, leaving 7 bases between the germline ends. The CDR3 region has the DNA TGTGCCAGCTCACCAGGGTTGGAAGAGACCCAGTACTTC. Protein sequence: CASSPGLEETQYF.

A few counts support this clone. The chain is built from TRBV9 and TRBJ2-1; tentatively, D is TRBD2 (6 bases). Germline lookup yields CDR1 SGDLS and CDR2 YYNGEE. V lost 0 bases, J lost 4 bases, and 8 bases lay in between. The CDR3 has 14 residues. CDR3 region: CASSVAGEYNEQFF. The CDR3 DNA follows: TGTGCCAGCAGCGTAGCGGGGGAGTACAATGAGCAGTTCTTC.

The J gene is TRBJ1-2, the V gene TRBV19; 7 positions match TRBD1. V gave up 1 base and J gave up 4 bases; unmatched junction bases: 9. Germline V lookup: CDR1 LNHDA, CDR2 SQIVND (reference sequence). The CDR3 totals 16 residues. CDR3 nucleotide sequence: TGTGCCAGTAGTATAGTCACTGGGACAGTGCCCTATGGCTACACCTTC. Amino acids: CASSIVTGTVPYGYTF.

The chain carries TRBV28 and TRBJ2-2, with 7 bases fitting TRBD1. V dropped 4 bases and J dropped 0; count of bases not matched to a gene: 2. This CDR3 is 15 amino acids long. Germline lookup yields CDR1 MDHEN and CDR2 SYDVKM. The DNA of the CDR3 is TGTGCCAGCAGTTCAGGGACAGCGAACACCGGGGAGCTGTTTTTT. Translation: CASSSGTANTGELFF.